This T cell receptor (beta chain) was profiled in a study of blood T cell repertoires in COVID-19. Looking at the study overall: Both acute and convalescent COVID-19 samples were obtained from the United States, Italy and Spain. Nucleic acid was either cDNA or gDNA, and it came from T cells, B-cell-depleted T cells, or PBMCs.

Authors' analysis steps: Amplification from reference gene primers served as the basis for estimated nucleated cell counts. Sequencing was performed with immunoSEQ multiplex PCR; in TCRdb, only in-frame clones are kept and a portion is missing. D and trimming come from the DNA, and the V and J calls and clone size come from that table. The top ten hold around 8% of the sample, which has approximately 310,000 clones, approximately 89% seen once. Unmatched junction bases numbered 9, after V lost 4 bases and J lost 4 bases. Germline assignment: CDR1 MDHEN and CDR2 SYDVKM. There are 15 residues in the CDR3.

The V gene is TRBV28, the J gene TRBJ1-2, with 7 bases aligning to TRBD1. The receptor was isolated from a woman aged 50 to 60 who had recovered from COVID-19. Sequenced: peripheral blood. The CDR3: CASSSANQGGYGYTF. Written as DNA, the CDR3 is TGTGCCAGCAGTTCCGCTAATCAGGGGGGCTATGGCTACACCTTC.